This T cell receptor (beta chain) appears in the sequencing data of a study of CD8 T cells in Susac syndrome. Reverse transcription of roughly 0.5 to 1 ug RNA was carried out with random hexamers. The authors amplified TCR beta CDR3 across 54 Vbeta and 13 Jbeta using immunoSEQ multiplex PCR. TCRdb reprocessed the immunoSEQ multiplex PCR reads with MiXCR, giving one entry per CDR3 protein. The sample has some 200,000 distinct CDR3 sequences, approximately 90% seen once. TCR beta from blood CD8+ and CD4+ T cells was sequenced. The multiple sclerosis control group comprised treatment-naive patients with stable or active relapsing-remitting disease. Negative isolation yielded CD8+ and CD4+ T cells; FACS enriched TEMRA cells. V lost 1 base to trimming and J lost 5 bases; unmatched junction nucleotides: 1. This CDR3 region has 13 residues. Germline loops: CDR1 SGHDN, CDR2 FVKESK.

This clonotype was obtained from a human donor with multiple sclerosis. Sequencing input: CD8+ T cells from PBMCs. The chain couples TRBV14 to TRBJ2-7; 8 positions match TRBD1. In nucleotides, the CDR3 is TGTGCCAGCAGCCAAGGACAGGGGAACGAGCAGTACTTC. Translation gives CASSQGQGNEQYF.